The T cell receptor (beta chain) described here comes from a study of early T cells in non-severe SARS-CoV-2 infection. As for the study in general: The authors sequenced bulk RNA from unsorted whole blood, leaving chains unpaired. Notes on the study in general: Using VDJdb, the matching emphasized anti-spike CD8 responses while missing private and CD4 specificities.

Regarding this clonotype: The antigen is not known.

Germline-derived CDR1 and CDR2 are DFQATT and SNEGSKA (reference sequence). Between the trimmed V and J ends, which lost 0 bases and 0 bases, there was a span of 6 bases. This CDR3 contains 13 residues. Individual cDNA molecules carried attached unique molecular identifiers. TCRdb ran MiXCR on the 5' RACE reads and lists one entry per CDR3 protein. The data show about 44,000 distinct CDR3 sequences, less than 30% seen once. Sequenced here: whole blood, sampled at baseline. This sequence was found in an adult who was a healthcare worker with PCR-confirmed SARS-CoV-2 infection or an uninfected control (not recorded which). The chain links TRBV20-1 to TRBJ2-7; D is ambiguous. The CDR3, as DNA: TGCAGTGCTAGAGATCCGGGCTCCTACGAGCAGTACTTC. Protein: CSARDPGSYEQYF.